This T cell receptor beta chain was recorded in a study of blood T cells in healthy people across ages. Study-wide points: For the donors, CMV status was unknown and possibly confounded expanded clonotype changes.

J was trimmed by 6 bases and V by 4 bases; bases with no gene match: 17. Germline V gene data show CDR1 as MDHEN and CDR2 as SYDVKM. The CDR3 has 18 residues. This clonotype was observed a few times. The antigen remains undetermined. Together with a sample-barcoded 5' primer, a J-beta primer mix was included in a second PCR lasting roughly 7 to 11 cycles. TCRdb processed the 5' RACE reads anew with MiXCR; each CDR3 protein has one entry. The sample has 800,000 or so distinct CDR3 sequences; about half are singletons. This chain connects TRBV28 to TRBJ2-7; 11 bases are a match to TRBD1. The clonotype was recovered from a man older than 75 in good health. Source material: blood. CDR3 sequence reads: CASSSTHTGTGGFSEQYF. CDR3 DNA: TGTGCCAGCAGTTCCACTCATACCGGGACAGGGGGTTTCTCCGAGCAGTACTTC.